The 14 T cell receptor beta chains reported below all come from one sample, sequenced in a study of blood T cell repertoires in COVID-19 (dated by TCRdb to 2020 to 2022). Library construction relied on the immunoSEQ multiplex PCR assay. The table was pulled from immuneACCESS by TCRdb, which kept in-frame rearrangements only. Such tables lose some clones; where checked, under half of the loss comes from unresolved V genes, and the rest has no known cause. The sample contains about 220,000 clones, about 80% of them found a single time. The ten largest clones capture about 2.1% of the sample. Sequencing was carried out using peripheral blood. The source is a woman between 55 and 75 years old with acute or convalescent COVID-19.

This chain joins TRBV5-4 and TRBJ2-3; 14 bases align to TRBD2. The J segment lost 4 bases and the V segment lost 4 bases, leaving 8 bases of the junction unmatched. Germline lookup yields CDR1 SGHNT and CDR2 YYREEE (reference sequence). The CDR3 totals 17 residues. In DNA form, the CDR3 reads TGTGCCAGCAGCGGCGGGACTAGCGGGAGCCCCGCAGATACGCAGTATTTT. It translates to CASSGGTSGSPADTQYF.

The V gene is TRBV7-2, the J gene TRBJ2-7; D may be TRBD2 (7 bases). The V gene lost 3 bases and the J gene lost 4 bases, with 16 bases spanning the gap. From germline, CDR1 is SGHTA and CDR2 FQGNSA. The CDR3 runs 15 residues. In DNA form, the CDR3 reads TGTGCCAGCAGCTTCTCGGGGGGCGTAGGTTACGAGCAGTACTTC. The encoded protein is CASSFSGGVGYEQYF.

The chain recombines TRBV5-6 with TRBJ1-6, with D possibly matching TRBD1 (5 bases). This CDR3 spans 14 amino acids. V shed 5 bases and J shed 0 bases, with 6 bases lying between them. Germline lookup yields CDR1 SGHDT and CDR2 YYEEEE. The CDR3 DNA reads TGTGCCAGCAGTGACAGCTCCTATAATTCACCCCTCCACTTT. Amino acid sequence: CASSDSSYNSPLHF.

The rearrangement joins TRBV27 to TRBJ2-1; no clear D gene. V lost 2 bases and J lost 10, with 12 bases in between. CDR1 and CDR2 from the germline V gene are MNHEY and SMNVEV (reference sequence). The CDR3 runs 13 residues. The CDR3 DNA reads as TGTGCCAGCAGTTTAGGTTCGTTTGGCGAGCAGTTCTTC. Its protein product is CASSLGSFGEQFF.

Here the CDR3 DNA reads TGTGCCAGCAGCTTAAAAGCGGGACAGGGCACAGATACGCAGTATTTT. Translating it yields CASSLKAGQGTDTQYF. J is TRBJ2-3 and V is TRBV7-9; D is possibly TRBD1 (8 bases). With 2 bases removed from V and 1 base from J, the gap between germline ends came to 13 bases. From germline, CDR1 is SEHNR and CDR2 FQNEAQ (reference sequence). The CDR3 length is 16 residues.

This clone turned up a few times. V gene TRBV11-2 combines with J gene TRBJ2-7, with 7 bases identical to TRBD2. V trimming: 0 bases; J trimming: 6 bases; junction bases outside the gene matches: 8. CDR1 and CDR2 (germline): SGHAT, FQNNGV. The CDR3 spans 15 residues. The CDR3 is CASSLEPSGIAEQYF. Written as DNA, the CDR3 is TGTGCCAGCAGCTTAGAGCCTAGCGGCATAGCCGAGCAGTACTTC.

The chain carries TRBV18 and TRBJ1-2; 9 bases line up with TRBD1. V shed 6 bases and J 4 bases; nucleotides not matched to a gene: 6. The CDR3 consists of 14 residues. The germline gives CDR1 KGHSH, CDR2 LQKENI. CDR3 sequence (DNA): TGTGCCAGCTCGCCTACAGGGGGCGGCTATGGCTACACCTTC. Translated: CASSPTGGGYGYTF.

This clone was counted once. The chain has TRBV5-6 and TRBJ1-2, with a weak D call TRBD1 (6 bases). Trimming left V 5 bases short and J 4 bases short, with 12 bases between. The CDR3 runs 13 residues. The germline V gene encodes CDR1 SGHDT and CDR2 YYEEEE. The CDR3, as DNA: TGTGCCAGCAGGATGGGACACGGCTATGGCTACACCTTC. It specifies CASRMGHGYGYTF.

This clone appeared a single time. The rearrangement uses TRBV28 and TRBJ2-3; 8 positions agree with TRBD1. CDR3 length equals 19 residues. The V gene's germline CDR1 is MDHEN and CDR2 SYDVKM. Losses at the gene ends were 8 bases for V and 0 bases for J; bases not matched to a gene: 19. CDR3 loop: CASQFPFLGQGRSTDTQYF. DNA of the CDR3: TGTGCCAGCCAGTTCCCCTTCCTCGGACAGGGTCGAAGCACAGATACGCAGTATTTT.

The genes are TRBV10-3 and TRBJ1-1, with TRBD1 as a possible D gene (5 bases). V was pared by 10 bases and J by 6 bases, with 18 bases between. Per germline, CDR1 ENHRY and CDR2 SYGVKD. The CDR3 length is 13 residues. CDR3 nucleotides: TGTGCCACTGCGGGGACGTCCGTTTCTGAAGCTTTCTTT. Translated: CATAGTSVSEAFF.

This clone was picked up a small number of times. The chain is built from TRBV30 and TRBJ2-7, with a tentative D call TRBD1 (6 bases). CDR3 length equals 14 residues. Germline CDR1 and CDR2: GTSNPN and SVGIG (reference sequence). V dropped 2 bases and J dropped 7 bases, with 18 bases sitting between them. CDR3 DNA: TGTGCCTGGAGTCGGCCGGACAGCAACGGGGAGCAGTACTTC. It is translated as CAWSRPDSNGEQYF.

The chain has TRBV5-1 and TRBJ1-1, with a possible D match to TRBD1 (5 bases). There are 17 residues in the CDR3. V was pared by 4 bases and J by 1 base, with 20 bases between. CDR1 is SGHRS and CDR2 is YFSETQ in the germline V gene. CDR3 sequence: CASSPGVAIRSNTEAFF. CDR3 DNA: TGCGCCAGCAGCCCGGGGGTCGCAATTAGGTCGAACACTGAAGCTTTCTTT.

The chain recombines TRBV30 with TRBJ2-3; the D gene is possibly TRBD2 (5 bases). There are 14 residues in the CDR3. V lost 4 bases, J lost 3 bases, and 14 bases lay in between. CDR1 and CDR2 from the germline V gene are GTSNPN and SVGIG (reference sequence). Written as DNA, the CDR3 is TGTGCCTGGAAGGGCGGGCTAGTTACAGATACGCAGTATTTT. Residues: CAWKGGLVTDTQYF.

The chain has TRBV15 and TRBJ2-5; D is possibly TRBD2 (6 bases). Germline V gene data show CDR1 as LNHNV and CDR2 as YYDKDF (reference sequence). Trimming took off 1 base at V and 5 bases at J, with 14 bases between the two ends. This CDR3 has 15 amino acids. CDR3 bases: TGTGCCACCAGCAGAGCGCGGGGCCCACGGGAGACCCAGTACTTC. Its protein product is CATSRARGPRETQYF. Drawing the rest from reference TRBV15 and TRBJ2-5, the complete variable domain is DAMVIQNPRYQVTQFGKPVTLSCSQTLNHNVMYWYQQKSSQAPKLLFHYYDKDFNNEADTPDNFQSRRPNTSFCFLDIRSPGLGDTAMYLCATSRARGPRETQYFGPGTRLLVL.